This paragraph covers one T cell receptor beta chain sequence. Its antigen is unknown. The sample holds no much larger clone one base away, and base qualities are not on file. The sample's treatment or condition label is to be understood as: in vitro stimulation with specific CMV peptide epitopes to enrich CMV-specific T cells. The instrument given in TCRdb is Illumina HiSeq 1500. The raw public data were reprocessed by TCRdb itself: fastp quality trimming at Q25, MiXCR clonotype calling, in-frame beta chains only. Rows matching on CDR3 protein sequence are summarized as one entry with the most common DNA and genes. This sample gives some 700,000 distinct CDR3 sequences in total; around 30% of them show up just once. Together, the top ten hold about 20% of the sample. V is shortened by 1 base, J by 8 bases, and the region joining them spans 17 bases. Inclusive of the bounding cysteine and phenylalanine, the CDR3 is 15 residues long. Left in the record is the CDR3 DNA by itself, 45 bases read in frame from the first base. CDR1 and CDR2, per the germline V gene, are MGHRA and YSYEKL.

The data derive from a study of T cell repertoires in cytomegalovirus infection (dated by TCRdb to the late 2010s). At the level of the whole study: Recently identified HLA-C-restricted CMV epitopes, whose presentation resists viral immunomodulation, were targeted by peptide stimulations together with well-studied HLA-B-restricted epitopes. Because public TCR beta signatures pointed to carriage of CMV infection together with the matching HLA type, the HLA type of each donor mattered for the analysis.

Findings and caveats that apply to the study as a whole: In both this cohort and an independent roughly 350-donor cohort, the cumulative frequency of public TCR beta family members distinguished carriers of CMV infection plus the relevant HLA type. The ex vivo response was dominated by HLA-C-restricted CMV-specific TCR beta clonotypes, and the single most frequent clonotype in two of eight donors was supplied by these HLA-C-restricted clonotypes.

The chain was built from TRBV4-1 and TRBJ1-2; the D segment cannot be called with confidence. The TCR was taken from a human donor in good health (CMV status not recorded). Some clones in this sample may be carry-over from other donors' samples. The source was cultured PBMCs, collected from culture after CMV antigen stimulation. The sequence in DNA is TGCGCCAGCAGCCAAGTGGGTTCGTCGGGGAGAGGCTACACCTTC. This codes for CASSQVGSSGRGYTF.